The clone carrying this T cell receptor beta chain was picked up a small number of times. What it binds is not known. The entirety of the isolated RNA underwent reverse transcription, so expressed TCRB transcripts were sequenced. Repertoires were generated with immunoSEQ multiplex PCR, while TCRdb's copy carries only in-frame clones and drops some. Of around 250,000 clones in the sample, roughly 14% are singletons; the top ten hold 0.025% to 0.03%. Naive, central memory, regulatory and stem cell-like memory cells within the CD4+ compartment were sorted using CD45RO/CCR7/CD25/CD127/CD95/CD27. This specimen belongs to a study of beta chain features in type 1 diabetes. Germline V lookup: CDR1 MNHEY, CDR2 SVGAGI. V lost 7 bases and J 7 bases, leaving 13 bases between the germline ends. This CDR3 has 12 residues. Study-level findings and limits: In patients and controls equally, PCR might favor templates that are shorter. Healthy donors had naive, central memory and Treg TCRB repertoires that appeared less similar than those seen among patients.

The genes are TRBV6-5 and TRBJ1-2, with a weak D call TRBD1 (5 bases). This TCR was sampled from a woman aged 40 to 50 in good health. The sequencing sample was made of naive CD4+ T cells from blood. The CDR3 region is CASNAGQGGYTF. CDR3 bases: TGTGCCAGCAACGCAGGGCAGGGTGGCTACACCTTC.